This T cell receptor (beta chain) appears in the sequencing data of a study of cytomegalovirus exposure and HLA in healthy donors. Study in general: Earlier, 110 million or so unique TCR beta sequences were recovered from roughly 200 million T cells by an analysis. About 77 million unique TCRs from HLA-typed donors made up an early data release. Whole-study results and caveats: With high specificity and sensitivity, the classifier reportedly diagnosed cytomegalovirus status. Clonal expansion was found to be greater in HLA-associated TCR beta chains than in equally common others in a later analysis.

The primer mix had 60 Vbeta and 13 Jbeta primers. Repertoires were generated with immunoSEQ multiplex PCR, while TCRdb's copy carries only in-frame clones and drops some. In the table there are 150,000 to 200,000 clones, around three quarters of which are singletons. In germline, CDR1 is SGHVS, CDR2 FQNEAQ. Trimming removed 1 base at V and 1 base at J, with 14 bases between. The CDR3 has 16 amino acids. In regard to this clone: Antigen specificity is unknown.

Sample: PBMCs. The chain is built from TRBV7-8 and TRBJ2-7, with D maybe TRBD1 (6 bases). This TCR was recovered from a woman aged 50 to 65 in good health and CMV-seronegative. DNA of the CDR3: TGTGCCAGCAGCTTAGATACAGGGCGCTCATCCTACGAGCAGTACTTC. Protein sequence: CASSLDTGRSSYEQYF.